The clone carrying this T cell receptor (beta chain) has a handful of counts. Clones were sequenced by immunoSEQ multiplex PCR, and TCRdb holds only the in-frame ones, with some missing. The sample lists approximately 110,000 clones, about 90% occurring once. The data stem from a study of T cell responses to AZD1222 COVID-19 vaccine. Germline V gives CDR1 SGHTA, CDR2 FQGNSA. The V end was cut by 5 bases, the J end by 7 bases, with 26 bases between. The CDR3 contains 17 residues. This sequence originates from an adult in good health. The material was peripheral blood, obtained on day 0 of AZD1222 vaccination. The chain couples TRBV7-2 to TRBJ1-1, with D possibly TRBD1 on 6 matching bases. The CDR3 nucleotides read TGTGCCAGCAGCCCCGCGGGGGGCGGGGGCCGAACGCTTGAAGCTTTCTTT. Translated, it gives CASSPAGGGGRTLEAFF.